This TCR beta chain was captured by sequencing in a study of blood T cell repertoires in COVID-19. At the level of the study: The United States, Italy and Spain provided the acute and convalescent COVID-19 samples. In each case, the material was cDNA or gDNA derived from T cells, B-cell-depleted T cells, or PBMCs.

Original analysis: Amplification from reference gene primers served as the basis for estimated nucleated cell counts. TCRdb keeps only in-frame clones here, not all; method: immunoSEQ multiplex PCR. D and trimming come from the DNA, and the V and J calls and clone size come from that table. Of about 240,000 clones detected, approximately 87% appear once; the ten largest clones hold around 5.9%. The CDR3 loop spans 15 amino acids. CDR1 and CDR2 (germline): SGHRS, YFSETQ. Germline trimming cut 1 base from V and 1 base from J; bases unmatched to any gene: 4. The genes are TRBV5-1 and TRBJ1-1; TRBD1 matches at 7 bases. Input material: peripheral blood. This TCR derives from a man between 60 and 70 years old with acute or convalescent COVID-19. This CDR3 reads CASSLTGQENTEAFF. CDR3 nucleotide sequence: TGCGCCAGCAGCTTGACTGGACAGGAGAACACTGAAGCTTTCTTT.